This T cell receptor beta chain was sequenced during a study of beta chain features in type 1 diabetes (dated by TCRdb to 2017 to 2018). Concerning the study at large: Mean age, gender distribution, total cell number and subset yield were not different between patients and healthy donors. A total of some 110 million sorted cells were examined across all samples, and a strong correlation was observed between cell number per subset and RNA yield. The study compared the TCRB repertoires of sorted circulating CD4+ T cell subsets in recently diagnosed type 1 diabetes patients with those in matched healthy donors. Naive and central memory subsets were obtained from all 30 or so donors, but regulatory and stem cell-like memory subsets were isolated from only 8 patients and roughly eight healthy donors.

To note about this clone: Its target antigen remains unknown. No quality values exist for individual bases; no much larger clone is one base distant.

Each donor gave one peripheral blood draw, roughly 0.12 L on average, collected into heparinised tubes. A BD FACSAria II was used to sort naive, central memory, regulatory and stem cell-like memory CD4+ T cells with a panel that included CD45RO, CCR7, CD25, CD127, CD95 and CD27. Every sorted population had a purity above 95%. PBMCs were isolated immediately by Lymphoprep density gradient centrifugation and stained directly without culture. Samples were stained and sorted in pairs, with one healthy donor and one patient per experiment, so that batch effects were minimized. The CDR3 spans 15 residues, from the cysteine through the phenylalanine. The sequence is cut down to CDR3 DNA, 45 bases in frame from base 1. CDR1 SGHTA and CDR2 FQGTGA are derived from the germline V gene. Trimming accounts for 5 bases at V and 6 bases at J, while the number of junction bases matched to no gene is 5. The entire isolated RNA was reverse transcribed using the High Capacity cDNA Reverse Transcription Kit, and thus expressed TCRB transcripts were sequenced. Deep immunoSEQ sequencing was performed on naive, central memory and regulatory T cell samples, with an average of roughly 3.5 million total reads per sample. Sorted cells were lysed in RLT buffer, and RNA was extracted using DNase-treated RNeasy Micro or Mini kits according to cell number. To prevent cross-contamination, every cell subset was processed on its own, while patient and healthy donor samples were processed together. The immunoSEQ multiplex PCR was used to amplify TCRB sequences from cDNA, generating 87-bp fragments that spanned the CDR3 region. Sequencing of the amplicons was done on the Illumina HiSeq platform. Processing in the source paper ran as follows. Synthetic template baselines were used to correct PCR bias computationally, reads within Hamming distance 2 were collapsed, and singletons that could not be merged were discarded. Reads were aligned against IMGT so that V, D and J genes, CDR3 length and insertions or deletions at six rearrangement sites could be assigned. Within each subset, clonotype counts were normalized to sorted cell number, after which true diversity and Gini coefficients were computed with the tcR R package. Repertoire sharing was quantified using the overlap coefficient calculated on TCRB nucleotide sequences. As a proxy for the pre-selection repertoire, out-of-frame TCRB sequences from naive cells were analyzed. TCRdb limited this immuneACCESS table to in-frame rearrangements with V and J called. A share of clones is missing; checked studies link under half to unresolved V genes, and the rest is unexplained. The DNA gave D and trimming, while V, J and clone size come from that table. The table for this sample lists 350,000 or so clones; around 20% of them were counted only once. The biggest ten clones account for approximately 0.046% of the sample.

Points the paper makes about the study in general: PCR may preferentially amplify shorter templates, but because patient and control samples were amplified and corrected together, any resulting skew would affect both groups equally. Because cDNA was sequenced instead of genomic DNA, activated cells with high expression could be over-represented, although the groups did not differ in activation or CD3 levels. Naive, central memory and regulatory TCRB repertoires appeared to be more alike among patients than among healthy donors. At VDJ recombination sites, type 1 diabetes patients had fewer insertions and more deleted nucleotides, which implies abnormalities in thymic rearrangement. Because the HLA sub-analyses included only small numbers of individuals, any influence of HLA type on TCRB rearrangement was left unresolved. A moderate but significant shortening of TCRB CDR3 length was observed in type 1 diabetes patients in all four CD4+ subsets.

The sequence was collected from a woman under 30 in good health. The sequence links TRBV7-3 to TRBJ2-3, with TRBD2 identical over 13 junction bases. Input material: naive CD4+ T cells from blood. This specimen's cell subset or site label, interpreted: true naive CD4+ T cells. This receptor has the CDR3 CASSALAGGQDTQYF. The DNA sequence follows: TGTGCCAGCAGCGCACTAGCGGGGGGGCAGGATACGCAGTATTTT.